This passage covers 28 T cell receptor beta chains from one sample sequenced in a study of T cell changes during pregnancy in multiple sclerosis. Assay used: immunoSEQ multiplex PCR; TCRdb lists only in-frame clones, some missing. The table has about 110,000 clones, 91% seen once. This sample comprised peripheral blood, obtained after pregnancy. The receptors come from a female donor with multiple sclerosis, enrolled in a pregnancy study.

This chain connects TRBV18 to TRBJ1-5, with 7 nucleotides matching TRBD1. Germline loops: CDR1 KGHSH, CDR2 LQKENI. The length of the CDR3 is 13 residues. V shed 3 bases and J 12 bases; nucleotides not matched to a gene: 8. The DNA for the CDR3 is TGTGCCAGCTCACCTACCTTGACAGGGATCCAGCATTTT. It encodes CASSPTLTGIQHF. The full variable domain, its missing parts supplied by reference TRBV18 and TRBJ1-5, is NAGVMQNPRHLVRRRGQEARLRCSPMKGHSHVYWYRQLPEEGLKFMVYLQKENIIDESGMPKERFSAEFPKEGPSILRIQQVVRGDSAAYFCASSPTLTGIQHFGDGTRLSIL.

This clone was recorded once. The rearrangement uses TRBV5-4 and TRBJ1-2; 8 bases fit TRBD1. The CDR3 sequence is 13 residues long. The germline V gene encodes CDR1 SGHNT and CDR2 YYREEE (reference sequence). J lost 6 bases, V lost 0 bases, and 1 base had no gene match. CDR3 region: CASSLDRGDGYTF. The DNA of the CDR3 is TGTGCCAGCAGCTTGGACAGGGGGGATGGCTACACCTTC.

The chain couples TRBV21-1 to TRBJ1-4; the table's D gene call, TRBD1, was not cross checked with the DNA. TRBV21-1 has pseudogene status. The CDR3 consists of 15 residues. The CDR3: CASSTVPPTNEKLFF. The CDR3 DNA reads as TGTGCCAGCAGCACAGTTCCCCCAACTAATGAAAAACTGTTTTTT.

The chain joins TRBV5-4 to TRBJ2-3; D might be TRBD2 (7 bases). With 5 bases removed from V and 4 bases from J, the gap between germline ends came to 14 bases. This CDR3 region has 14 residues. Germline CDR1 is SGHNT and CDR2 is YYREEE (reference sequence). The CDR3 region is CASRSRGGSDTQYF. CDR3 nucleotides: TGTGCCAGCAGGTCAAGGGGGGGCTCAGATACGCAGTATTTT.

The V and J genes are TRBV7-2 and TRBJ2-3; 8 positions match TRBD2. From germline, CDR1 is SGHTA and CDR2 FQGNSA. The CDR3 runs 15 residues. Trimming at V came to 4 bases and at J to 3 bases, leaving 6 bases not matched to a gene. The CDR3 here is CASSSGGTQTDTQYF. CDR3 DNA: TGTGCCAGCAGCTCGGGGGGGACTCAAACAGATACGCAGTATTTT.

The chain is built from TRBV7-9 and TRBJ2-1, with D tentatively TRBD1 (5 bases). The CDR3 is 17 residues long. V shed 5 bases and J shed 2 bases, with 19 bases lying between them. The germline V gene encodes CDR1 SEHNR and CDR2 FQNEAQ (reference sequence). In DNA form, the CDR3 reads TGTGCCAGCAGCCCTCCCCTGGACAAGACCCCCTACAATGAGCAGTTCTTC. Its translation: CASSPPLDKTPYNEQFF.

The V and J genes are TRBV18 and TRBJ2-2; D is possibly TRBD1 (5 bases). CDR1 KGHSH and CDR2 LQKENI come from the germline V gene. Trimming took 2 bases from V and 1 from J, leaving 8 bases between them. CDR3 size: 15 residues. The CDR3, as DNA: TGTGCCAGCTCACCAGGCAGGGAGAACACCGGGGAGCTGTTTTTT. Protein sequence: CASSPGRENTGELFF.

The rearrangement joins TRBV14 to TRBJ2-6, with TRBD2 as a possible D gene (6 bases). Germline V CDR1 and CDR2: SGHDN, FVKESK. Deletions cut 4 bases from V and 2 bases from J, with 9 bases between. CDR3 length: 15 residues. DNA of the CDR3: TGTGCCAGCAGCCCCTCGGGGGCTGGGGCCAACGTCCTGACTTTC. It is translated as CASSPSGAGANVLTF.

The chain is built from TRBV27 and TRBJ2-1; 8 positions agree with TRBD1. CDR3 size: 12 residues. The V gene end was trimmed by 8 bases and the J gene end by 8 bases; junction bases not matched to a gene: 5. Germline-derived CDR1 and CDR2 are MNHEY and SMNVEV (reference sequence). The DNA for the CDR3 is TGTGCCAGCGGGCCGGACAGGGATGAGCAGTTCTTC. Its protein is CASGPDRDEQFF.

J is TRBJ2-5 and V is TRBV19, with D tentatively TRBD1 (5 bases). Germline CDR1 and CDR2: LNHDA and SQIVND (reference sequence). The CDR3 spans 14 residues. The ends were cut back, 3 bases at V and 2 bases at J, with 10 bases in the middle. CDR3 sequence: CASSIPDSQETQYF. Here the CDR3 DNA reads TGTGCCAGTAGTATCCCCGACAGTCAAGAGACCCAGTACTTC.

The V call is TRBV6-1, the J call TRBJ2-7, with D uncertain. Germline-derived CDR1 and CDR2 are MNHNS and SASEGT. Trimming left V 5 bases short and J 4 bases short, with 9 bases between. The CDR3 sequence is 12 residues long. Here the CDR3 reads CASSTSSYEQYF. The CDR3 DNA is TGTGCCAGCAGTACTTCCTCATACGAGCAGTACTTC.

This clone was recorded only once. The chain recombines TRBV19 with TRBJ1-1; D unclear. The germline CDR1 and CDR2 sequences are LNHDA and SQIVND (reference sequence). This CDR3 comprises 13 residues. Trimming removed 5 bases from V and 1 base from J, with 8 bases in between. As DNA, the CDR3 is TGTGCCAGTAGTCTCCTGTGGAACACTGAAGCTTTCTTT. Protein: CASSLLWNTEAFF.

The chain links TRBV10-3 to TRBJ2-2, with 9 bases fitting TRBD1. This CDR3 comprises 15 residues. The ends lost 6 bases at V and 4 bases at J; junction bases unmatched: 6. The germline V gene has CDR1 ENHRY and CDR2 SYGVKD. The CDR3 bases are TGTGCCATCAGGACAGGGGGAGGCGGCACCGGGGAGCTGTTTTTT. Translated: CAIRTGGGGTGELFF.

The chain uses TRBV2 and TRBJ1-6, with D unresolved. The CDR3 is 14 amino acids. Germline CDR1 is SNHLY and CDR2 is FYNNEI. V was clipped by 7 bases and J by 0 bases, with 7 bases between them. The CDR3 here is CASKSYSYNSPLHF. CDR3 in DNA: TGTGCCAGCAAGAGCTACTCCTATAATTCACCCCTCCACTTT.

This chain joins TRBV5-1 and TRBJ2-7; possible D gene TRBD1, 6 bases. The V and J ends lost 3 bases and 3 bases respectively, with 13 bases between them. This CDR3 comprises 14 residues. Per germline, CDR1 SGHRS and CDR2 YFSETQ. The CDR3 here is CASSWADSIYEQYF. The CDR3 coding sequence is TGCGCCAGCAGCTGGGCGGACAGTATCTACGAGCAGTACTTC.

V usage is TRBV15 and J usage is TRBJ2-7; no reliable D call. Trimming shortened V by 5 bases and J by 7 bases, and 18 bases separated the two germline ends. Germline V gene data show CDR1 as LNHNV and CDR2 as YYDKDF (reference sequence). The CDR3 has 14 amino acids. In DNA, the CDR3 is TGTGCCACCAGCGGTCTTGGTCCGGTGGAGGAGCAGTACTTC. This encodes CATSGLGPVEEQYF.

V is TRBV30 and J is TRBJ2-5, with 11 bases that match TRBD2. Germline V gene lookup returns CDR1 GTSNPN and CDR2 SVGIG (reference sequence). The CDR3 has 15 residues. Unmatched junction bases numbered 3, after V lost 1 base and J lost 2 bases. The DNA for the CDR3 is TGTGCCTGGAGTGCGTGGACTAGCGGGCAAGAGACCCAGTACTTC. Protein sequence: CAWSAWTSGQETQYF.

This clone appeared a single time. J is TRBJ1-2 and V is TRBV6-6; a weak D match, TRBD1 (5 bases). Germline V gene sequence: CDR1 MNHNY, CDR2 SVGAGI (reference sequence). Trimming removed 9 bases at V and 5 bases at J, with 10 bases between. The CDR3 is 11 residues long. For the CDR3, the DNA is TGTGCCAGTGACAGTTCATATGGCTACACCTTC. It specifies CASDSSYGYTF.

CDR3 coding DNA: TGTGCCAGCAGCTTTGGACAGGGGGATCAGCCCCAGCATTTT. Translated: CASSFGQGDQPQHF. The J gene is TRBJ1-5, the V gene TRBV5-6; 10 nucleotides agree with TRBD1. CDR1 is SGHDT and CDR2 is YYEEEE in the germline V gene. With 2 bases clipped from V and 5 bases from J, the junction kept 1 base outside the gene matches. The CDR3 has 14 amino acids.

The CDR3 reads CASSLREDTQYF. CDR3 coding DNA: TGTGCCAGCAGCTTACGGGAAGATACGCAGTATTTT. The chain links TRBV13 to TRBJ2-3; D perhaps matches TRBD2 (5 bases). Germline CDR1 reads PRHDT; CDR2 reads FYEKMQ (reference sequence). This CDR3 has 12 amino acids. Trimming took off 2 bases at V and 5 bases at J, with 5 bases between the two ends.

The chain combines TRBV5-8 with TRBJ1-1; 8 nucleotides match TRBD1. The CDR3 has 18 residues. CDR1 is SGHTS, CDR2 YDEGEE, per germline. Trimming removed 3 bases from V and 1 base from J; junction bases left unmatched: 14. The CDR3 sequence is CASSWVHRGKIENTEAFF. CDR3 bases: TGTGCCAGCAGCTGGGTCCACAGGGGGAAGATAGAGAACACTGAAGCTTTCTTT.

The chain combines TRBV30 with TRBJ1-2; D uncertain. Trimming stripped 3 bases from V and 4 bases from J, with 12 bases between. The CDR3 totals 13 residues. The germline CDR1 and CDR2 sequences are GTSNPN and SVGIG (reference sequence). This CDR3 reads CAWSPASVYGYTF. CDR3 nucleotides: TGTGCCTGGAGCCCCGCATCGGTCTATGGCTACACCTTC. Drawing the rest from reference TRBV30 and TRBJ1-2, the complete variable domain is SQTIHQWPATLVQPVGSPLSLECTVEGTSNPNLYWYRQAAGRGLQLLFYSVGIGQISSEVPQNLSASRPQDRQFILSSKKLLLSDSGFYLCAWSPASVYGYTFGSGTRLTVV.

The chain carries TRBV12-5 and TRBJ2-7; D uncertain. Looked up from germline, CDR1 is LGHNT and CDR2 is FRNRAP. With 5 bases removed from V and 5 bases from J, the gap between germline ends came to 7 bases. This CDR3 is 11 amino acids long. CDR3 DNA sequence: TGTGCTAGTGGTCCTCCTGACGAGCAGTACTTC. Translating gives CASGPPDEQYF. The full variable domain, with the rest looked up from reference TRBV12-5 and TRBJ2-7, is DARVTQTPRHKVTEMGQEVTMRCQPILGHNTVFWYRQTMMQGLELLAYFRNRAPLDDSGMPKDRFSAEMPDATLATLKIQPSEPRDSAVYFCASGPPDEQYFGPGTRLTVT.

This clone was found once. The chain's CDR3 is CASRPTGGNYGYTF. CDR3 sequence (DNA): TGTGCCAGCAGACCGACAGGGGGAAACTATGGCTACACCTTC. V usage is TRBV14 and J usage is TRBJ1-2, with 9 bases identical to TRBD1. Germline lookup yields CDR1 SGHDN and CDR2 FVKESK. CDR3 length: 14 residues. V shed 6 bases and J 2 bases; nucleotides not matched to a gene: 4.

The chain is built from TRBV4-1 and TRBJ2-1; D is perhaps TRBD1 (5 bases). Trimming pared 1 base from V and 8 bases from J, leaving 6 bases between. Germline V gives CDR1 MGHRA, CDR2 YSYEKL. The CDR3 consists of 12 residues. The CDR3 sequence is CASSQVGDEQFF. CDR3 sequence (DNA): TGCGCCAGCAGCCAAGTAGGGGATGAGCAGTTCTTC.

V is TRBV19 and J is TRBJ2-1; D unclear. This CDR3 comprises 13 residues. Germline values: CDR1 LNHDA, CDR2 SQIVND (reference sequence). The V and J ends lost 3 bases and 4 bases respectively, with 7 bases between them. The CDR3, as DNA: TGTGCCAGTAGTATCGACGGGTACAATGAGCAGTTCTTC. Translated: CASSIDGYNEQFF.

The V call is TRBV27, the J call TRBJ2-7; 12 bases are shared with TRBD2. The J segment lost 1 base and the V segment lost 6 bases, leaving 13 bases of the junction unmatched. Germline V lookup: CDR1 MNHEY, CDR2 SMNVEV (reference sequence). This CDR3 contains 18 residues. The CDR3 reads CASRSLGLAGPTSYEQYF. As DNA, the CDR3 is TGTGCCAGCAGATCTCTGGGACTAGCGGGTCCGACGTCCTACGAGCAGTACTTC.

V is TRBV7-2 and J is TRBJ1-1, with 10 bases identical to TRBD1. The V gene end was trimmed by 0 bases and the J gene end by 7 bases; junction bases not matched to a gene: 5. CDR1 SGHTA and CDR2 FQGNSA come from the germline V gene. The CDR3 runs 15 residues. The CDR3: CASSLAKTGGYEAFF. The CDR3 DNA reads TGTGCCAGCAGCTTAGCGAAGACAGGGGGCTATGAAGCTTTCTTT.